Below are 14 T cell receptor beta chains sequenced from a single sample in a study of cytomegalovirus exposure and HLA in healthy donors. It was with 60 Vbeta and 13 Jbeta primers that the PCR ran. The assay was immunoSEQ multiplex PCR, and TCRdb's table has in-frame clones only and misses some. This table has tens of thousands of clones, 55% to 75% appearing once. The sequenced sample consisted of PBMCs. The receptors originated from a woman aged 40 to 50 in good health and CMV-seropositive.

This chain connects TRBV27 to TRBJ1-6; 8 bases align to TRBD1. This CDR3 comprises 16 residues. The germline V gene has CDR1 MNHEY and CDR2 SMNVEV (reference sequence). V gave up 5 bases and J gave up 3 bases; unmatched junction bases: 6. Here the CDR3 DNA reads TGTGCCAGCAGTCCCGGACAGGGTCTCTATAATTCACCCCTCCACTTT. Its translation is CASSPGQGLYNSPLHF.

The chain joins TRBV6-5 to TRBJ1-1; weak D call: TRBD1 (6 bases). CDR1 MNHEY and CDR2 SVGAGI come from the germline V gene. The CDR3 length is 15 residues. V was shortened by 6 bases and J by 1 base, with 15 bases between the two germline ends. This CDR3 reads CASRTGQLTNTEAFF. CDR3 coding DNA: TGTGCCAGCAGAACCGGACAGCTTACGAACACTGAAGCTTTCTTT.

This clone came up once. This sample also contains other DNA sequences that code for the same CDR3. The V call is TRBV28, the J call TRBJ2-3; 8 nucleotides agree with TRBD2. Germline V CDR1 and CDR2: MDHEN, SYDVKM. CDR3 length equals 16 residues. With V trimmed by 7 bases and J by 2 bases, 11 bases remained unmatched. The CDR3 DNA is TGTGCCAGCACTCTAGGGGGAGCGGGGGCCACAGATACGCAGTATTTT. Residues: CASTLGGAGATDTQYF.

This clone was seen just once. J is TRBJ2-7 and V is TRBV11-3; D is ambiguous. The CDR3 extends over 14 amino acids. Per the germline V gene, CDR1 is SGHNT and CDR2 is YENEEA. V gave up 1 base and J gave up 0 bases, with 7 bases separating them. The CDR3 loop reads CASSLAVPSYEQYF. As DNA, the CDR3 is TGTGCCAGCAGCTTAGCAGTACCCTCCTACGAGCAGTACTTC.

The CDR3 region has the DNA TGCGCCAGCAGCCAAGCGCTTCAGGGCCCCGGGCGAGGCTACACCTTC. Translation gives CASSQALQGPGRGYTF. The chain links TRBV4-1 to TRBJ1-2, with D tentatively TRBD1 (5 bases). V lost 1 base and J lost 8, with 20 bases in between. Germline V gives CDR1 MGHRA, CDR2 YSYEKL. The CDR3 runs 16 residues.

The chain combines TRBV20-1 with TRBJ1-1, with a possible D match to TRBD1 (6 bases). Between the trimmed V and J ends, which lost 1 base and 8 bases, there was a span of 8 bases. The length of the CDR3 is 11 residues. CDR1 is DFQATT and CDR2 is SNEGSKA in the germline V gene (reference sequence). CDR3 sequence (DNA): TGCAGTGCTAGAGTAACAGGGGAAGCTTTCTTT. Its protein is CSARVTGEAFF.

V gene TRBV4-1 combines with J gene TRBJ2-5; weak D call: TRBD1 (7 bases). Germline-derived CDR1 and CDR2 are MGHRA and YSYEKL. This CDR3 spans 15 amino acids. Trimming took off 4 bases at V and 5 bases at J, with 17 bases between the two ends. CDR3 loop: CASSPRGGGGETQYF. The CDR3 region has the DNA TGCGCCAGCAGCCCCCGAGGGGGCGGAGGGGAGACCCAGTACTTC.

This chain connects TRBV6-1 to TRBJ2-1, with 9 bases lining up with TRBD2. The germline V gene has CDR1 MNHNS and CDR2 SASEGT. CDR3 size: 15 residues. V shed 6 bases and J 6 bases; nucleotides not matched to a gene: 9. CDR3 in DNA: TGTGCCAGCAGCCCGACCGGGACTAGCCGCAATGAGCAGTTCTTC. Its protein is CASSPTGTSRNEQFF.

In its sample, this clone was seen once. The V gene is TRBV9, the J gene TRBJ1-6; 7 bases map to TRBD1. V lost 3 bases to trimming and J lost 7 bases; unmatched junction nucleotides: 16. CDR1 is SGDLS, CDR2 YYNGEE, per germline. The CDR3 contains 18 residues. Written as DNA, the CDR3 is TGTGCCAGCAGCGCTAGATCATTATCGACAGGGTGGAATTCACCCCTCCACTTT. Protein: CASSARSLSTGWNSPLHF.

V usage is TRBV29-1 and J usage is TRBJ1-1, with D possibly being TRBD1 (6 bases). Germline V CDR1 and CDR2: SQVTM, ANQGSEA. The CDR3 contains 14 residues. The V gene lost 3 bases and the J gene lost 6 bases, with 17 bases spanning the gap. The chain's CDR3 is CSVELAGDYAEAFF. The DNA of the CDR3 is TGCAGCGTTGAGTTGGCAGGGGATTACGCTGAAGCTTTCTTT.

The chain recombines TRBV29-1 with TRBJ2-3; 8 bases align to TRBD2. The CDR3 covers 14 residues. Germline V gene sequence: CDR1 SQVTM, CDR2 ANQGSEA. J gave up 0 bases and V 5 bases, and 4 bases lay outside the gene matches. CDR3 sequence (DNA): TGCAGCGTTCTTAGCGGGAAAAGCACAGATACGCAGTATTTT. It translates to CSVLSGKSTDTQYF.

The gene calls are TRBV9 and TRBJ2-7, with D perhaps TRBD1 (6 bases). Germline CDR1 SGDLS, CDR2 YYNGEE. The CDR3 totals 15 residues. V lost 0 bases, J lost 5 bases, and 15 bases lay in between. CDR3 in amino acids: CASSVADVRGDEQYF. The CDR3 DNA is TGTGCCAGCAGCGTAGCGGACGTCAGGGGAGACGAGCAGTACTTC.

The chain joins TRBV7-2 to TRBJ2-7, with no clear D. V was shortened by 5 bases and J by 6 bases, with 20 bases between the two germline ends. Germline lookup yields CDR1 SGHTA and CDR2 FQGNSA. CDR3 length equals 15 residues. CDR3 loop: CASSPRYSTPGEQYF. The CDR3 nucleotides read TGTGCCAGCAGCCCCCGATACAGTACTCCTGGCGAGCAGTACTTC.

This clone was counted a single time. The gene calls are TRBV7-6 and TRBJ2-5; 8 bases are shared with TRBD2. CDR3 length: 15 amino acids. The trim removed 5 bases at V and 4 bases at J, leaving 9 bases unmatched. The germline gives CDR1 SGHVS, CDR2 FNYEAQ. CDR3 in DNA: TGTGCCAGCAGCCCCGGAGTAGCGGGGCCAGAGACCCAGTACTTC. Translated: CASSPGVAGPETQYF.